This T cell receptor (beta chain) was observed in a study of naive and memory T cell subsets (dated by TCRdb to the late 2010s). Regarding the complete study: An open-source, UMI-based TCR alpha and beta sequencing pipeline was applied to sorted naive and memory peripheral blood T cell subsets. Complete agreement was observed between the functional CMV T cell responses and the IgG serology results. RNA was DNase-treated and reverse transcribed with TCR constant-region primers, mostly using SuperScript III. What the study reported, not specific to this receptor: After error correction, only a single occurrence was seen for over 90% of naive TCR sequences, so much steeper abundance distributions were produced than in memory subsets. In both CD4 and CD8 cells, going from naive through CM, EM and EMRA, the Gini index went up while Shannon and inverse Simpson diversity went down. RNA-based TCR counts may be affected by expression changes linked to T cell activation and differentiation. No ground truth was available to validate the repertoire findings for the naive and memory subsets. Clonotypes were defined as single alpha or beta chain sequences, not paired alpha/beta receptors. The abundance of TCRs followed a power law with an exponent that differed between naive and memory subsets yet stayed consistent across the three individuals.

Libraries came from UMI-ligation and nested PCR. The beta constant-region primer consisted of an equimolar mixture of two oligonucleotides that together covered TRBC1 and TRBC2. A single-stranded oligonucleotide bearing the SP2 primer plus a 12-nucleotide UMI was ligated onto the 3' end of the cDNA by T4 RNA ligase 1. Four rounds of PCR, combining the SP2 primer with nested alpha and beta constant-region primers, were used to amplify the ligated cDNA. The ligation reaction was incubated at 16°C for about 19-24 hours. PCR2 was typically run as a SYBR Green qPCR and stopped at a predetermined threshold to prevent over-amplification. Every purification after the first one was done using Agencourt AMPure XP magnetic beads. Library amounts were measured by Qubit and library quality was assessed on a TapeStation, where the main peak was expected at around 650 bp. Pooled libraries were sequenced on an Illumina MiSeq using v2 2x251 paired-end kits, and typically roughly 0.85-2 million reads were obtained per sample. Libraries were pooled at about 4 nM per sample, and 5-7% PhiX was added to improve cluster recognition. Per the source publication's procedure: Decombinator assigned V and J genes to Demultiplexor-processed FASTQ reads by tag matching, allowing a single base-pair mismatch. Collapsinator used UMIs to correct both sequencing errors and frequency errors arising from PCR heterogeneity. TCRs were translated and CDR3s were extracted from the conserved cysteine to the FGXG phenylalanine by CDR3Translator, with non-productive sequences being flagged. Gini, Shannon entropy and inverse Simpson indices were computed after subsampling the repertoires to the same number of UMI-defined TCRs. Power-law fits to clonotype abundance distributions were performed by maximum likelihood within the linear range. On one naive CD8 sample, the pipeline and MIGEC gave similar UMI counts, unique TCR numbers and clonal distributions. A set of 6,000 to 8,000 CMV-associated CDR3 sequences, compiled from VDJdb and a published dataset, was used to search the repertoires. TCRdb redid the processing of the public reads, applying fastp at Q25 and MiXCR, and retained in-frame beta chains. Duplicate CDR3 protein sequences are folded into a single record with the most common DNA and genes. TCRdb's processing, not the authors', yielded these V and J calls. This sample is represented by about 85,000 distinct CDR3 sequences; over 10% of them were singletons. Jointly, the top ten make up roughly 0.9% of the sample.

This clonotype showed up just a few times. It lacks a known antigen. No quality values exist for individual bases; no much larger clone is one base distant. Separate amplification of TCR alpha and beta chain libraries was performed from the second PCR step onward. To determine each donor's CMV status, fresh PBMCs were stimulated overnight with CMV viral lysate, and IFNgamma production from CD4+ T cells was then assessed. Miltenyi beads were used first to positively select CD4 T cells, and CD8 T cells were then positively selected from the CD4-negative fraction. Cells stained for CD3, CD4, CD8, CD45RA, CD27 and a live/dead dye were sorted on a BD Aria II into four subsets by CD45RA and CD27. Blood was obtained from three healthy volunteers, and the blood from each volunteer was fractionated into CD4 and CD8 T cells and subsequently into four differentiation subsets. About 0.13 L of peripheral blood was collected from each donor, and PBMC were isolated by Ficoll-Paque PLUS density-gradient centrifugation. The sorted cells were lysed in RLT buffer, after which RNA was extracted using a Qiagen RNeasy kit and kept at -80 degrees C.

V loses 6 bases at its end and J loses 4 bases; junction bases beyond the gene matches: 10. The CDR3 runs 15 amino acids, cysteine and phenylalanine included. This entry keeps only the CDR3 DNA: 45 bases, framed from base 1. The germline V gene provides CDR1 ENHRY and CDR2 SYGVKD. This chain is built from TRBV10-3 and TRBJ2-3, and TRBD1 aligns with 7 junction nucleotides. This clonotype originated in a human donor in good health. Material: central memory CD4+ T cells from blood. The cell subset or site label, as the study defines it: central memory, CD45RA- CD27+. The CDR3 reads as follows: CAISQDRMGSDTQYF. The DNA reads TGTGCCATCAGCCAGGACAGGATGGGGTCAGATACGCAGTATTTT.